This entry features one T cell receptor beta chain sequence. The antigen remains unidentified. This record comes from a study of neoadjuvant nivolumab and ipilimumab in lung cancer. Study observations and caveats: TCR clonality did not significantly correlate with pathologic tumor regression. Blood richness before therapy tracked richness in tumors resected after neoadjuvant therapy.

TCRdb keeps only in-frame clones here, not all; method: immunoSEQ multiplex PCR. This sample has over 6,000 clones, with 75% to 90% found just once. Trimming pared 9 bases from V and 4 bases from J, leaving 20 bases between. This CDR3 spans 15 amino acids. CDR1 MNHEY and CDR2 SVGAGI come from the germline V gene. Specimen: tumor tissue, collected after neoadjuvant nivolumab, alone or with ipilimumab, at or shortly before surgery. This chain joins TRBV6-5 and TRBJ2-3, with TRBD2 as a possible D gene (6 bases). This TCR was sampled from an adult with non-small cell lung cancer. The CDR3 loop is CASRSSGGASDTQYF. In DNA, the CDR3 is TGTGCCAGTCGGTCATCGGGCGGGGCCTCAGATACGCAGTATTTT.